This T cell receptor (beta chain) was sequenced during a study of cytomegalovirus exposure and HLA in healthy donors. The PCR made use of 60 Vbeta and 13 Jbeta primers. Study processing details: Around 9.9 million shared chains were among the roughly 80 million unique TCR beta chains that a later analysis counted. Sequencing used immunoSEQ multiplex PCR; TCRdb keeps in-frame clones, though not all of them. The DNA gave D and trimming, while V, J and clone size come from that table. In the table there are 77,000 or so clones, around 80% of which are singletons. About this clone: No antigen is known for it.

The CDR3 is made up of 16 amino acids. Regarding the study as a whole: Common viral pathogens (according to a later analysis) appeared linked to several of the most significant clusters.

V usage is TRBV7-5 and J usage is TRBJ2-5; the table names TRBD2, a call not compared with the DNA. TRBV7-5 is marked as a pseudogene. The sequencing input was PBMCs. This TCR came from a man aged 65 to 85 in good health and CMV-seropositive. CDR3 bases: TGTGTCAGAAGCTTAGGGGCGGGGGGGATCCAAGAGACCCAGTACTTC. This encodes CVRSLGAGGIQETQYF.